The 23 T cell receptor beta chains listed next were all sequenced from one sample in a study of cytomegalovirus exposure and HLA in healthy donors. Researchers ran the PCR with 60 Vbeta and 13 Jbeta primers. Data came from immunoSEQ multiplex PCR; TCRdb stores just in-frame clones and leaves some out. The sample yields more than 150,000 clones, roughly four fifths seen once. The sample taken for sequencing was PBMCs. The receptor set was obtained from a man younger than 30 in good health and CMV-seronegative.

A few counts support this clone. V usage is TRBV11-2 and J usage is TRBJ2-7; D call uncertain. The CDR3 runs to 14 residues. The V gene lost 0 bases and the J gene lost 2 bases, with 8 bases spanning the gap. Germline CDR1 and CDR2: SGHAT and FQNNGV. The CDR3 protein is CASSLEAPTYEQYF. The CDR3 coding sequence is TGTGCCAGCAGCTTAGAGGCCCCAACCTACGAGCAGTACTTC.

The chain recombines TRBV21-1 with TRBJ1-5; the D call of TRBD1 is as the table states it, not checked on the DNA. TRBV21-1 is shown as a pseudogene. The CDR3 is 16 residues long. The CDR3 here is CASSKVKQSWPQPQHF. CDR3 sequence (DNA): TGTGCCAGCAGCAAAGTGAAACAGTCCTGGCCTCAGCCCCAGCATTTT.

This chain links TRBV29-1 with TRBJ1-1; TRBD1 aligns across 7 bases. Trimming removed 5 bases from V and 0 bases from J; junction bases left unmatched: 6. The CDR3 is 14 amino acids. Germline V gene lookup returns CDR1 SQVTM and CDR2 ANQGSEA. CDR3 sequence reads: CSVKGQSMNTEAFF. The CDR3 DNA follows: TGCAGCGTTAAGGGACAGAGCATGAACACTGAAGCTTTCTTT.

CDR3 DNA sequence: TGTGCCAGCAGCATAATGGACAGGGGCGACACTGAAGCTTTCTTT. Residues: CASSIMDRGDTEAFF. The rearrangement joins TRBV9 to TRBJ1-1, with 9 bases fitting TRBD1. The CDR3 has 15 residues. The V gene's germline CDR1 is SGDLS and CDR2 YYNGEE. V gave up 4 bases and J gave up 3 bases; unmatched junction bases: 7.

This clone was seen only once. The chain links TRBV5-1 to TRBJ2-5, with TRBD1 identical over 10 bases. The CDR3 contains 15 residues. The V gene end was trimmed by 4 bases and the J gene end by 4 bases; junction bases not matched to a gene: 7. Germline V CDR1 and CDR2: SGHRS, YFSETQ. The chain's CDR3 is CASSPGTGVIETQYF. Written as DNA, the CDR3 is TGCGCCAGCAGCCCGGGGACAGGGGTAATAGAGACCCAGTACTTC.

V and J are TRBV5-1 and TRBJ1-3; no reliable D call. The CDR3 totals 14 residues. The germline CDR1 and CDR2 sequences are SGHRS and YFSETQ. The V end was cut by 0 bases, the J end by 0 bases, with 4 bases between. The DNA of the CDR3 is TGCGCCAGCAGCTTGGTCAGCTCTGGAAACACCATATATTTT. Its translation: CASSLVSSGNTIYF.

The genes are TRBV6-1 and TRBJ1-1, with a tentative D call TRBD1 (6 bases). This CDR3 is 13 amino acids long. Per the germline V gene, CDR1 is MNHNS and CDR2 is SASEGT. Trimming took off 6 bases at V and 0 bases at J, with 8 bases between the two ends. CDR3 sequence reads: CASSRGLNTEAFF. Here the CDR3 DNA reads TGTGCCAGCAGCAGGGGATTGAACACTGAAGCTTTCTTT.

This clone appeared a few times. The rearrangement joins TRBV6-5 to TRBJ2-3; D possibly corresponds to TRBD2 (6 bases). Germline-derived CDR1 and CDR2 are MNHEY and SVGAGI. V lost 7 bases and J 1 base, leaving 15 bases between the germline ends. The CDR3 totals 15 residues. CDR3 residues: CASKRAEGGTDTQYF. In DNA, the CDR3 is TGTGCCAGCAAGCGGGCAGAAGGAGGCACAGATACGCAGTATTTT.

This chain links TRBV5-1 with TRBJ2-2; D is possibly TRBD2 (7 bases). The V gene's germline CDR1 is SGHRS and CDR2 YFSETQ. Trimming left V 0 bases short and J 2 bases short, with 11 bases between. CDR3 size: 16 residues. The CDR3 sequence: CASSLGSGTNTGELFF. The CDR3, as DNA: TGCGCCAGCAGCTTGGGGAGCGGGACAAACACCGGGGAGCTGTTTTTT.

CDR3 in DNA: TGCGCCAGCAGCTTGGGCGCAGGCCCACAAGAGACCCAGTACTTC. Protein sequence: CASSLGAGPQETQYF. The chain uses TRBV5-1 and TRBJ2-5; no reliable D call. CDR3 length: 15 amino acids. CDR1 is SGHRS and CDR2 is YFSETQ in the germline V gene. V dropped 0 bases and J dropped 2 bases, with 11 bases sitting between them.

This rearrangement joins TRBV28 to TRBJ2-2; unclear D gene. V was pared by 8 bases and J by 1 base, with 11 bases between. CDR3 length: 14 residues. From germline, CDR1 is MDHEN and CDR2 SYDVKM. The chain's CDR3 is CASLSRGNTGELFF. The CDR3 DNA sequence: TGTGCCAGCCTTTCTCGAGGGAACACCGGGGAGCTGTTTTTT.

The chain uses TRBV6-5 and TRBJ1-6; D gene unclear. CDR3 length: 13 residues. Looked up from germline, CDR1 is MNHEY and CDR2 is SVGAGI. V was shortened by 11 bases and J by 0 bases, with 8 bases between the two germline ends. CDR3 bases: TGTGCCGCCTTTAGCTCCTATAATTCACCCCTCCACTTT. Encoded protein: CAAFSSYNSPLHF.

This chain joins TRBV7-2 and TRBJ1-2; 7 bases are shared with TRBD1. The CDR3 is 13 amino acids. Per germline, CDR1 SGHTA and CDR2 FQGNSA. V gave up 5 bases and J gave up 8 bases; unmatched junction bases: 8. The CDR3 reads CASSTGQVWGYTF. CDR3 nucleotides: TGTGCCAGCAGCACCGGACAGGTCTGGGGCTACACCTTC. Together with reference TRBV7-2 and TRBJ1-2, the CDR3 gives the full variable domain: GAGVSQSPSNKVTEKGKDVELRCDPISGHTALYWYRQSLGQGLEFLIYFQGNSAPDKSGLPSDRFSAERTGGSVSTLTIQRTQQEDSAVYLCASSTGQVWGYTFGSGTRLTVV.

The chain uses TRBV18 and TRBJ2-2, with a possible D match to TRBD1 (6 bases). The CDR3 has 14 amino acids. V gave up 3 bases and J gave up 5 bases, with 10 bases separating them. Germline-derived CDR1 and CDR2 are KGHSH and LQKENI. The CDR3 DNA reads TGTGCCAGCTCACCGGACAGAACTACCGGGGAGCTGTTTTTT. It encodes CASSPDRTTGELFF.

The chain uses TRBV15 and TRBJ2-5; 11 bases are shared with TRBD2. This CDR3 has 16 amino acids. Germline trimming cut 3 bases from V and 5 bases from J; bases unmatched to any gene: 8. The germline V gene encodes CDR1 LNHNV and CDR2 YYDKDF (reference sequence). CDR3 protein: CATSRRSGRAGETQYF. CDR3 in DNA: TGTGCCACCAGCAGGCGTAGCGGGAGGGCCGGGGAGACCCAGTACTTC.

In this sample, this clone turned up a few times. V and J are TRBV6-1 and TRBJ2-7; unclear D gene. Trimming removed 2 bases from V and 1 base from J, with 12 bases in between. The V gene's germline CDR1 is MNHNS and CDR2 SASEGT. The CDR3 is made up of 15 amino acids. CDR3: CASSESLRKSYEQYF. In nucleotides, the CDR3 is TGTGCCAGCAGTGAAAGTCTTAGAAAATCCTACGAGCAGTACTTC.

This clone was seen a few times. V and J are TRBV7-9 and TRBJ2-5; 11 nucleotides align to TRBD2. CDR3 size: 12 residues. Germline CDR1 SEHNR, CDR2 FQNEAQ (reference sequence). V trimming: 5 bases; J trimming: 13 bases; junction bases outside the gene matches: 6. The CDR3 region has the DNA TGTGCCAGCAGCCCCGGGACTAGCGGAACGTACTTC. As protein: CASSPGTSGTYF.

The table lists this clone with a count of one. The chain has TRBV16 and TRBJ1-1, with a possible D match to TRBD1 (5 bases). The CDR3 sequence is 13 residues long. Between the trimmed V and J ends, which lost 2 bases and 6 bases, there was a span of 10 bases. CDR1 and CDR2 from the germline V gene are KGHSY and FQNENV. CDR3: CASSQLGGAEAFF. CDR3 sequence (DNA): TGTGCCAGCAGCCAACTCGGGGGGGCTGAAGCTTTCTTT.

V usage is TRBV5-1 and J usage is TRBJ2-7; D perhaps matches TRBD1 (5 bases). Germline CDR1 reads SGHRS; CDR2 reads YFSETQ. Trimming removed 3 bases at V and 4 bases at J, with 20 bases between. The CDR3 loop spans 16 amino acids. DNA for the CDR3: TGCGCCAGCAGCTCTTCAGGGCCTCCCGCTGGTTACGAGCAGTACTTC. It is translated as CASSSSGPPAGYEQYF.

The chain links TRBV18 to TRBJ2-1; a weak D match, TRBD2 (5 bases). The V gene's germline CDR1 is KGHSH and CDR2 LQKENI. V was shortened by 3 bases and J by 6 bases, with 15 bases between the two germline ends. The CDR3 consists of 15 residues. CDR3 nucleotides: TGTGCCAGCTCACCCTCTAGCATCGTCGGCAATGAGCAGTTCTTC. Its translation is CASSPSSIVGNEQFF.

The chain couples TRBV4-1 to TRBJ1-6, with a possible D match to TRBD1 (6 bases). This CDR3 comprises 16 residues. Trimming shortened V by 0 bases and J by 7 bases, and 13 bases separated the two germline ends. Germline lookup yields CDR1 MGHRA and CDR2 YSYEKL. The CDR3 reads CASSQDRGGGNSPLHF. In DNA form, the CDR3 reads TGCGCCAGCAGCCAAGATCGGGGGGGCGGAAATTCACCCCTCCACTTT.

The chain combines TRBV5-4 with TRBJ2-7; possible D gene TRBD2, 6 bases. CDR3 size: 16 residues. V was trimmed by 0 bases and J by 4 bases, leaving 17 bases between them. Germline CDR1 is SGHNT and CDR2 is YYREEE (reference sequence). CDR3 region: CASSLGPLGLPYEQYF. The CDR3 nucleotides are TGTGCCAGCAGCTTGGGGCCCCTGGGACTTCCGTACGAGCAGTACTTC.

The gene calls are TRBV6-6 and TRBJ1-5; a weak D match, TRBD1 (6 bases). CDR3 length: 16 amino acids. With 7 bases removed from V and 6 bases from J, the gap between germline ends came to 22 bases. Germline CDR1 and CDR2: MNHNY and SVGAGI (reference sequence). The CDR3 region has the DNA TGTGCCAGCACCCCGGGGGGGCGAGTGGTGGGTCAGCCCCAGCATTTT. Translation: CASTPGGRVVGQPQHF.